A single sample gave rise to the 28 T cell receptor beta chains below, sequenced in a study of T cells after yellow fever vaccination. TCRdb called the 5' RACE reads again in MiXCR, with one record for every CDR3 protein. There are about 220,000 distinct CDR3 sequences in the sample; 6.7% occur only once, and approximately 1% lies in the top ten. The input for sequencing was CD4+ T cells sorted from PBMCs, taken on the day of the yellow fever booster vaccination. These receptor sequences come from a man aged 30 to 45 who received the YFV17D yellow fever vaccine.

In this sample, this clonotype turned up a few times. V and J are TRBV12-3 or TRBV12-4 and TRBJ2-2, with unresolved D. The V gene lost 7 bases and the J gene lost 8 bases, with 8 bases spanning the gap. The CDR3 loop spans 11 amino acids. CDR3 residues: CASIFIGELFF. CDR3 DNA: TGTGCCAGCATATTCATTGGGGAGCTGTTTTTT.

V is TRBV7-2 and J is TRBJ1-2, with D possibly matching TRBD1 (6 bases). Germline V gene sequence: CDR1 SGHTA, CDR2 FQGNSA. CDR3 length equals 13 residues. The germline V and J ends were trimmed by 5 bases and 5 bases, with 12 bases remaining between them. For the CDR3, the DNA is TGTGCCAGCAGCCCACAGGGAGCATATGGCTACACCTTC. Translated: CASSPQGAYGYTF.

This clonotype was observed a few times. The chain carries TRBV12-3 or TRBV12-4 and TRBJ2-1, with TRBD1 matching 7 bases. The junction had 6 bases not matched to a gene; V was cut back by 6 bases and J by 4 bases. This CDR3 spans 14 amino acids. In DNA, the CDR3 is TGTGCCAGCAGACCCGGGACAGAATACAATGAGCAGTTCTTC. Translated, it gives CASRPGTEYNEQFF.

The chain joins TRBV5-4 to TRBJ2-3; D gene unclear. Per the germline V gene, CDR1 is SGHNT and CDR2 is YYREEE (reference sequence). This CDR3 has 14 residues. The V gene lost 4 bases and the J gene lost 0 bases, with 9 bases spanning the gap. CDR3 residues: CASSAGRSTDTQYF. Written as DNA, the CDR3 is TGTGCCAGCAGCGCTGGACGAAGCACAGATACGCAGTATTTT.

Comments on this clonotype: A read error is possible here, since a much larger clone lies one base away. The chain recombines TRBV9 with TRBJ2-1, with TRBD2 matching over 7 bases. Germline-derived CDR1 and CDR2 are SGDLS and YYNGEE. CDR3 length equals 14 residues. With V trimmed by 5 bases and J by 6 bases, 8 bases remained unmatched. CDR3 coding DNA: TGTGCCAGCAGTCGGCTAGCGGAATGCAATGAGCAGTTCTTC. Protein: CASSRLAECNEQFF.

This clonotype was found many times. The CDR3 spells CSVNALAEQETQYF. In DNA, the CDR3 is TGCAGTGTTAACGCACTAGCGGAGCAAGAGACCCAGTACTTC. The chain joins TRBV20-1 to TRBJ2-5; TRBD2 matches at 8 bases. This CDR3 is 14 amino acids long. Germline V gene data show CDR1 as DFQATT and CDR2 as SNEGSKA (reference sequence). After removal of 7 bases from V and 2 bases from J, the junction contained 9 bases not matched to a gene.

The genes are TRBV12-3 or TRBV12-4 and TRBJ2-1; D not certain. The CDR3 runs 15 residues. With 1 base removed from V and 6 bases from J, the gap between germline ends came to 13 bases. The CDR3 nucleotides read TGTGCCAGCAGTTTAGGGGCCCTAAGACTCAATGAGCAGTTCTTC. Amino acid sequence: CASSLGALRLNEQFF.

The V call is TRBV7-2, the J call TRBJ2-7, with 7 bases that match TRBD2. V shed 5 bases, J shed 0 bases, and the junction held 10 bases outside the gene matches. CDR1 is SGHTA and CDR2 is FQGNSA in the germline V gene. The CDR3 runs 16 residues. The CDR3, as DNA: TGTGCCAGCAGCCTAGAATCGGGACTACCCTCCTACGAGCAGTACTTC. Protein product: CASSLESGLPSYEQYF.

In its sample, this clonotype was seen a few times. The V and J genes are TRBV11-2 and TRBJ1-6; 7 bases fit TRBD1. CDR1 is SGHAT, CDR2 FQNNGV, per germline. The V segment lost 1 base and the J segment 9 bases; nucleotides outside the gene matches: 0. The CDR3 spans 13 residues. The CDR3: CASSLGQGSPLHF. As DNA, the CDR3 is TGTGCCAGCAGCTTAGGACAGGGTTCACCCCTCCACTTT.

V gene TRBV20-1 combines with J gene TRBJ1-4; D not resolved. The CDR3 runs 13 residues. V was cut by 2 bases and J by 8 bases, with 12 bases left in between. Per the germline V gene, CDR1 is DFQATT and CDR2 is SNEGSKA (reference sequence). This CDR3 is CSARRELGEKLFF. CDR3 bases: TGCAGTGCTAGAAGGGAACTGGGGGAAAAACTGTTTTTT.

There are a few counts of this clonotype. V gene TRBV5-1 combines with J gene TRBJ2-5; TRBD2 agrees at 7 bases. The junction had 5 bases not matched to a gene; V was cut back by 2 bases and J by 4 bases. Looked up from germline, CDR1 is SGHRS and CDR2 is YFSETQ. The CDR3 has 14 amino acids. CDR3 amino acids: CASSLAGSRETQYF. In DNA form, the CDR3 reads TGCGCCAGCAGCTTAGCGGGAAGTCGAGAGACCCAGTACTTC.

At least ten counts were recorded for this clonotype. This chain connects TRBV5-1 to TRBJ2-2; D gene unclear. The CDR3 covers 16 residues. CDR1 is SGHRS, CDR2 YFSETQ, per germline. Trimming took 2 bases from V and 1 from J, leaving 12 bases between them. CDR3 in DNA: TGCGCCAGCAGCTTAGAGGAAGTGAGGAACACCGGGGAGCTGTTTTTT. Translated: CASSLEEVRNTGELFF.

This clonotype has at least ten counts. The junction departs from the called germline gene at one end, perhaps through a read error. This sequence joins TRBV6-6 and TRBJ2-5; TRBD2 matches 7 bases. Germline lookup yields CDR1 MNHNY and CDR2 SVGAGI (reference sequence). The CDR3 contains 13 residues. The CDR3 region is CASSSGLGEIQYF. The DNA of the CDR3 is TGTGCCAGCAGTTCCGGACTAGGGGAGATCCAGTACTTC.

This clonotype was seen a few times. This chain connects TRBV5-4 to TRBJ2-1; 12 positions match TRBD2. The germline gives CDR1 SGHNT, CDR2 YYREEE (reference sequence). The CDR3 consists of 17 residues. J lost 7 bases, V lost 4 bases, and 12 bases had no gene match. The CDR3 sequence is CASSRALAGGPQNEQFF. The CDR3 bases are TGTGCCAGCAGCCGAGCCCTAGCGGGAGGGCCACAGAATGAGCAGTTCTTC. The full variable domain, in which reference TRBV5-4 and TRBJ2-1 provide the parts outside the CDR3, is ETGVTQSPTHLIKTRGQQVTLRCSSQSGHNTVSWYQQALGQGPQFIFQYYREEENGRGNFPPRFSGLQFPNYSSELNVNALELDDSALYLCASSRALAGGPQNEQFFGPGTRLTVL.

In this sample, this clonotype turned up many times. The CDR3 here is CASSRGTPKETQYF. The CDR3 DNA reads TGTGCCAGCAGCCGCGGGACACCGAAAGAGACCCAGTACTTC. V usage is TRBV7-2 and J usage is TRBJ2-5; either TRBD1 or TRBD2 may fit D (6 bases each). Trimming removed 5 bases at V and 3 bases at J, with 13 bases between. Germline loops: CDR1 SGHTA, CDR2 FQGNSA. The CDR3 covers 14 residues.

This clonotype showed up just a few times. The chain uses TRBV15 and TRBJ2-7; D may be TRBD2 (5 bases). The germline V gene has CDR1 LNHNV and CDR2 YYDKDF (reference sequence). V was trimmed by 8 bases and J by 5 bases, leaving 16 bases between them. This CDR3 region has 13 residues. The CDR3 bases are TGTGCCACCGACTCGAAGGGAGAAAACGAGCAGTACTTC. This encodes CATDSKGENEQYF.

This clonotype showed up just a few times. CDR3 protein: CASLTSGTLKGDTQYF. The CDR3 region has the DNA TGTGCCAGCCTGACTAGCGGGACCCTTAAGGGGGATACGCAGTATTTT. V and J are TRBV7-2 and TRBJ2-3, with 11 positions matching TRBD2. V was pared by 8 bases and J by 6 bases, with 13 bases of the junction left unmatched. Per the germline V gene, CDR1 is SGHTA and CDR2 is FQGNSA. The CDR3 runs to 16 residues.

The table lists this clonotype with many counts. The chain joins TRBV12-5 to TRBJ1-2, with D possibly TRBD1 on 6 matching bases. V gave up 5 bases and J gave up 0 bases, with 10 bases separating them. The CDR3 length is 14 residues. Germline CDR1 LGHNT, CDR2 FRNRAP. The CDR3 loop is CASGPDSPNYGYTF. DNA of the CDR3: TGTGCTAGTGGTCCGGACAGCCCTAACTATGGCTACACCTTC.

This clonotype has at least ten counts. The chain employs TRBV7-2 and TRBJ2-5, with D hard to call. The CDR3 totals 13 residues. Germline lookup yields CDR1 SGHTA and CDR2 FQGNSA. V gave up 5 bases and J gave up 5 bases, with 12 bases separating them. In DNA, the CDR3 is TGTGCCAGCAGCCGCTCAAGCTTGGAGACCCAGTACTTC. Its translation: CASSRSSLETQYF.

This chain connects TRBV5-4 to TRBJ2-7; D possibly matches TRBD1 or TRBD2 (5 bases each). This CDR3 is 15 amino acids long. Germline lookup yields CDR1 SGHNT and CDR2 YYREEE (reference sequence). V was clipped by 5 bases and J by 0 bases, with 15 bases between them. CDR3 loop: CASSGGTEASYEQYF. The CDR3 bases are TGTGCCAGCAGTGGGGGAACGGAGGCCTCCTACGAGCAGTACTTC.

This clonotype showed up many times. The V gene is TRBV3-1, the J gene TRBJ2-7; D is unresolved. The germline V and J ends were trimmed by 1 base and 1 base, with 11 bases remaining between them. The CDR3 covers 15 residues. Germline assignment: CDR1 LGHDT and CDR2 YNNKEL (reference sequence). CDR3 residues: CASSQVGFPSYEQYF. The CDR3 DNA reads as TGTGCCAGCAGCCAAGTCGGATTCCCATCCTACGAGCAGTACTTC.

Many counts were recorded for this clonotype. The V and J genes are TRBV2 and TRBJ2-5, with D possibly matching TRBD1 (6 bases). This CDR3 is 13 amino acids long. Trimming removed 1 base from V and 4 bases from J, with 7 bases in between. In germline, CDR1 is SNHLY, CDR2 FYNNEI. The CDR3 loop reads CASSEGGGETQYF. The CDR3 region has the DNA TGTGCCAGCAGTGAAGGAGGGGGAGAGACCCAGTACTTC.

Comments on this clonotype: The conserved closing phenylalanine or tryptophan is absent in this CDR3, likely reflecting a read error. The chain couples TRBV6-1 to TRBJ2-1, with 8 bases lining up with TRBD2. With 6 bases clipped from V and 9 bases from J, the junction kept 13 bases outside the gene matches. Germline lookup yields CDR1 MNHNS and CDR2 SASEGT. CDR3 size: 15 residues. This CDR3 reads CASSVEGSGSGEQFS. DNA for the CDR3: TGTGCCAGCAGCGTCGAGGGGAGCGGGAGCGGTGAGCAGTTCTCC.

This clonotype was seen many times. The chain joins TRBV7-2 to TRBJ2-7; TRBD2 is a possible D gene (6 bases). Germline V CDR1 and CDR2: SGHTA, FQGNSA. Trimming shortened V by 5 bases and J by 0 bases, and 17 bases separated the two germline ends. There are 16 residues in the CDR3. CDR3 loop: CASSPTGDSASYEQYF. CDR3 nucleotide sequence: TGTGCCAGCAGCCCTACGGGAGATTCAGCCTCCTACGAGCAGTACTTC.

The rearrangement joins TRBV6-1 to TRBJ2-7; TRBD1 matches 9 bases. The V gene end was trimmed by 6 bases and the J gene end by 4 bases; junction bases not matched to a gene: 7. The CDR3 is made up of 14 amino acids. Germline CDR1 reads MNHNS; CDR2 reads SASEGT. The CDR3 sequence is CASRPGTGLYEQYF. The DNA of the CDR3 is TGTGCCAGCAGACCGGGGACAGGGCTTTACGAGCAGTACTTC.

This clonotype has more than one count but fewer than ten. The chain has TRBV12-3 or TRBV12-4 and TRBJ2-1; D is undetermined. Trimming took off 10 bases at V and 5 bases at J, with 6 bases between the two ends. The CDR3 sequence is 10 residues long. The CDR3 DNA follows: TGTGCCACTACAGACAATGAGCAGTTCTTC. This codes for CATTDNEQFF.

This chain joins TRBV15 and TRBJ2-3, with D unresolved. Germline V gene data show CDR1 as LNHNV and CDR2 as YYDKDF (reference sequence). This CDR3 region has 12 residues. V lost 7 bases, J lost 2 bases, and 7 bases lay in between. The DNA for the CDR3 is TGTGCCACCAATACTGACACAGATACGCAGTATTTT. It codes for CATNTDTDTQYF. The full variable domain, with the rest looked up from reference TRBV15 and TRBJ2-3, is DAMVIQNPRYQVTQFGKPVTLSCSQTLNHNVMYWYQQKSSQAPKLLFHYYDKDFNNEADTPDNFQSRRPNTSFCFLDIRSPGLGDTAMYLCATNTDTDTQYFGPGTRLTVL.

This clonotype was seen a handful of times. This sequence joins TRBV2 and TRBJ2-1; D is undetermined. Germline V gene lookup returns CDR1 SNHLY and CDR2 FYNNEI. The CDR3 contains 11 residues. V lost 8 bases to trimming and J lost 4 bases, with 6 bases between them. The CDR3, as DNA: TGTGCCAGCGCAAAGTACAATGAGCAGTTCTTC. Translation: CASAKYNEQFF.